These T cell receptor beta chains were read from a single sample in a study of T-cell reconstitution after alpha-beta-depleted transplantation in children. TCRdb re-called the PCR reads through MiXCR, storing one row per CDR3 protein. The data show some 520,000 distinct CDR3 sequences, around a third seen once. The sample here was PBMCs from the stem cell graft donor, taken from the stem cell graft. The receptors shown here come from a human donor who donated a stem cell graft to a child with aplastic anemia. CDR3s leave out the opening cysteine and the closing phenylalanine or tryptophan. The order of the fields is CDR3 protein, V gene, J gene.

cdr3_aa: ASSFVLASTDTQY
v_call: TRBV7-2
j_call: TRBJ2-3

cdr3_aa: ASSRNRGRAADTQY
v_call: TRBV6-1
j_call: TRBJ2-3

cdr3_aa: SVEGGVGGRAYNEQF
v_call: TRBV29-1
j_call: TRBJ2-1

cdr3_aa: RVDRVGTDTQY
v_call: TRBV20-1
j_call: TRBJ2-3

cdr3_aa: ASSGTGRNTEAF
v_call: TRBV5-1
j_call: TRBJ1-1

cdr3_aa: ASRGGLGGMALNTGELF
v_call: TRBV2
j_call: TRBJ2-2

cdr3_aa: ASSLSQSTDTQY
v_call: TRBV27
j_call: TRBJ2-3

cdr3_aa: ASSLWGLAGGEQF
v_call: TRBV27
j_call: TRBJ2-1

cdr3_aa: SVEVAGGRLYEQY
v_call: TRBV29-1
j_call: TRBJ2-7

cdr3_aa: ASSFNGAYGYT
v_call: TRBV7-9
j_call: TRBJ1-2

cdr3_aa: ASSLDPGGAPNEKLF
v_call: TRBV5-1
j_call: TRBJ1-4

cdr3_aa: SVEDDRGPAYGYT
v_call: TRBV29-1
j_call: TRBJ1-2

cdr3_aa: SARSMGLAGVAETQY
v_call: TRBV20-1
j_call: TRBJ2-5

cdr3_aa: ASSLAVGTPRVEQF
v_call: TRBV7-2
j_call: TRBJ2-1

cdr3_aa: AWRGLALVYNEQF
v_call: TRBV30
j_call: TRBJ2-1

cdr3_aa: ASSFGGYQNIQY
v_call: TRBV5-4
j_call: TRBJ2-4

cdr3_aa: ASSARGGIATNEKLF
v_call: TRBV27
j_call: TRBJ1-4

cdr3_aa: ASSYSSSSGSTGELF
v_call: TRBV6-5
j_call: TRBJ2-2

cdr3_aa: SVTGSEQGGSEAF
v_call: TRBV29-1
j_call: TRBJ1-1

cdr3_aa: ASSQGQGANTEAF
v_call: TRBV4-3
j_call: TRBJ1-1

cdr3_aa: ASSDSGNQPQH
v_call: TRBV18
j_call: TRBJ1-5

cdr3_aa: SARAGNTGNTIY
v_call: TRBV20-1
j_call: TRBJ1-3

cdr3_aa: ASSHTGETQY
v_call: TRBV6-5
j_call: TRBJ2-5

cdr3_aa: ASSSTTPAETQY
v_call: TRBV12-3/TRBV12-4
j_call: TRBJ2-5

cdr3_aa: ASRAGTGPHTEAF
v_call: TRBV12-3/TRBV12-4
j_call: TRBJ1-1

cdr3_aa: SAGQGSGNTEAF
v_call: TRBV20-1
j_call: TRBJ1-1

cdr3_aa: ASSQETHYEQY
v_call: TRBV4-3
j_call: TRBJ2-7

cdr3_aa: ASLVGENTEAF
v_call: TRBV12-3/TRBV12-4
j_call: TRBJ1-1

cdr3_aa: ASSSREKMMNTEAF
v_call: TRBV7-9
j_call: TRBJ1-1

cdr3_aa: ASSEANGYNEQF
v_call: TRBV6-1
j_call: TRBJ2-1

cdr3_aa: SEHGQGANGYT
v_call: TRBV29-1
j_call: TRBJ1-2

cdr3_aa: ASSYQASGGNTIY
v_call: TRBV6-5
j_call: TRBJ1-3

cdr3_aa: ASSLGLRVT
v_call: TRBV6-5
j_call: TRBJ1-2

cdr3_aa: ASSLQGLVVYQETQY
v_call: TRBV12-3/TRBV12-4
j_call: TRBJ2-5

cdr3_aa: AISPGERDTGELF
v_call: TRBV10-3
j_call: TRBJ2-2

cdr3_aa: ASSLNGAGGPSNEQF
v_call: TRBV11-2
j_call: TRBJ2-1

cdr3_aa: ASSLGDRVGSEQF
v_call: TRBV7-2
j_call: TRBJ2-1

cdr3_aa: SARVRQGARGYT
v_call: TRBV20-1
j_call: TRBJ1-2

cdr3_aa: ASSLDSGLGGGYT
v_call: TRBV12-3/TRBV12-4
j_call: TRBJ1-2

cdr3_aa: ASSLEAGGTEAF
v_call: TRBV5-4
j_call: TRBJ1-1

cdr3_aa: ASSEGGGRRGTDTQY
v_call: TRBV6-1
j_call: TRBJ2-3

cdr3_aa: ASSQESHYNEQF
v_call: TRBV18
j_call: TRBJ2-1

cdr3_aa: ASSLGLVSTDTQY
v_call: TRBV7-2
j_call: TRBJ2-3

cdr3_aa: AWKDIGNEKLF
v_call: TRBV30
j_call: TRBJ1-4

cdr3_aa: SGLPGTDTQY
v_call: TRBV29-1
j_call: TRBJ2-3

cdr3_aa: AHQGGQGRGEQY
v_call: TRBV28
j_call: TRBJ2-7

cdr3_aa: ASRVTGGSNQPQH
v_call: TRBV7-2
j_call: TRBJ1-5

cdr3_aa: AWSRYGELF
v_call: TRBV30
j_call: TRBJ2-2

cdr3_aa: AISDGYGYT
v_call: TRBV10-3
j_call: TRBJ1-2

cdr3_aa: SASRTGGKTEAF
v_call: TRBV20-1
j_call: TRBJ1-1

cdr3_aa: SVGRGGTEAF
v_call: TRBV20-1
j_call: TRBJ1-1

cdr3_aa: ASVTSGAGGYT
v_call: TRBV12-3/TRBV12-4
j_call: TRBJ1-2

cdr3_aa: ASSVVPQNTDTQY
v_call: TRBV9
j_call: TRBJ2-3

cdr3_aa: SARPGQGSSQY
v_call: TRBV20-1
j_call: TRBJ2-5

cdr3_aa: ASSQDLRGAVGEQF
v_call: TRBV4-2
j_call: TRBJ2-1

cdr3_aa: AWSGAATGENEQF
v_call: TRBV30
j_call: TRBJ2-1